The clone carrying this T cell receptor (beta chain) was counted at least ten times. What it binds is not known. The data were taken from a study of early T cells in non-severe SARS-CoV-2 infection. Study background: With bulk RNA from unsorted whole blood as input, sequencing yielded unpaired chains.

Individual cDNA molecules each received unique molecular identifiers attached to them. In TCRdb, the 5' RACE reads were re-called with MiXCR into one record per CDR3 protein. In the table there are fewer than 30,000 distinct CDR3 sequences, 8.5% to 10% of which are singletons. The V gene's germline CDR1 is ENHRY and CDR2 SYGVKD. The CDR3 contains 15 residues. V gave up 6 bases and J gave up 5 bases; unmatched junction bases: 10. Points from the study as a whole: Clonotype matching in VDJdb favored anti-spike CD8 responses and did not capture private and CD4 specificities.

The chain is built from TRBV10-3 and TRBJ1-5; 7 bases map to TRBD1. This sequence was found in an adult who was a healthcare worker with PCR-confirmed SARS-CoV-2 infection or an uninfected control (not recorded which). Sample: whole blood. In nucleotides, the CDR3 is TGTGCCATCAGCCTGGGACAGACTCCAGATCAGCCCCAGCATTTT. This sequence encodes CAISLGQTPDQPQHF.